A single sample gave rise to the 17 T cell receptor beta chains below, sequenced in a study of cytomegalovirus exposure and HLA in healthy donors. PCR amplification relied on 60 Vbeta primers (plus 13 Jbeta primers). TCRdb keeps only in-frame clones here, not all; method: immunoSEQ multiplex PCR. The sample table sets out more than 35,000 clones. The sequenced material came from PBMCs. The receptors were gathered from a man aged 30-40 years in good health and CMV-seronegative.

The V and J genes are TRBV6-5 and TRBJ2-7; TRBD1 matches 9 bases. The CDR3 is made up of 15 amino acids. From germline, CDR1 is MNHEY and CDR2 SVGAGI. Losses at the gene ends were 0 bases for V and 0 bases for J; bases not matched to a gene: 0. In DNA form, the CDR3 reads TGTGCCAGCAGTTACTCGACAGGGGGCTCCTACGAGCAGTACTTC. Protein: CASSYSTGGSYEQYF.

The chain carries TRBV6-1 and TRBJ2-7, with D possibly being TRBD1 (6 bases). The CDR3 covers 15 residues. The germline gives CDR1 MNHNS, CDR2 SASEGT. Trimming removed 0 bases at V and 4 bases at J, with 13 bases between. The CDR3 spells CASSEADSRGYEQYF. In DNA form, the CDR3 reads TGTGCCAGCAGTGAAGCGGACTCCAGGGGATACGAGCAGTACTTC.

The chain couples TRBV6-5 to TRBJ2-7; 12 positions match TRBD2. V was pared by 7 bases and J by 6 bases, with 4 bases of the junction left unmatched. The CDR3 is made up of 13 amino acids. Per the germline V gene, CDR1 is MNHEY and CDR2 is SVGAGI. CDR3: CASIGLAGTEQYF. The CDR3 DNA sequence: TGTGCCAGCATTGGACTAGCGGGGACCGAGCAGTACTTC.

The rearrangement uses TRBV9 and TRBJ1-5, with TRBD1 matching 9 bases. Unmatched junction bases numbered 7, after V lost 3 bases and J lost 0 bases. Germline CDR1 reads SGDLS; CDR2 reads YYNGEE. This CDR3 contains 17 residues. CDR3 loop: CASSDGQGKYSNQPQHF. The CDR3 DNA is TGTGCCAGCAGCGACGGACAGGGGAAATATAGCAATCAGCCCCAGCATTTT.

This sequence joins TRBV9 and TRBJ2-7; 10 bases match TRBD2. Trimming took 3 bases from V and 2 from J; bases not matched to a gene: 2. Germline V gene lookup returns CDR1 SGDLS and CDR2 YYNGEE. CDR3 size: 14 residues. CDR3 sequence: CASSGTSGPYEQYF. The DNA of the CDR3 is TGTGCCAGCAGCGGGACTAGCGGTCCCTACGAGCAGTACTTC.

The V and J genes are TRBV7-3 and TRBJ2-1; 8 bases line up with TRBD2. CDR1 is SGHTA and CDR2 is FQGTGA in the germline V gene. The length of the CDR3 is 19 residues. The J segment lost 6 bases and the V segment lost 1 base, leaving 17 bases of the junction unmatched. The DNA of the CDR3 is TGTGCCAGCAGCTTAATGGGTGGGGGACTAGAATCGTTGGGCAATGAGCAGTTCTTC. Protein: CASSLMGGGLESLGNEQFF.

CDR3 sequence reads: CAWSVGRGQGFSYEQYF. In DNA, the CDR3 is TGTGCCTGGAGTGTAGGTAGGGGACAGGGGTTCTCCTACGAGCAGTACTTC. The J gene is TRBJ2-7, the V gene TRBV30; TRBD1 matches at 10 bases. CDR1 and CDR2 from the germline V gene are GTSNPN and SVGIG (reference sequence). J lost 0 bases, V lost 0 bases, and 8 bases had no gene match. The CDR3 runs to 17 residues.

The CDR3 DNA reads TGTGCCAGCTCACCACCGGGCCTAGCGGAGTACAATGAGCAGTTCTTC. Its protein product is CASSPPGLAEYNEQFF. The chain carries TRBV18 and TRBJ2-1; 7 nucleotides agree with TRBD2. CDR3 length: 16 residues. CDR1 and CDR2 from the germline V gene are KGHSH and LQKENI. With V trimmed by 0 bases and J by 4 bases, 6 bases remained unmatched.

The rearrangement uses TRBV18 and TRBJ1-2; D unclear. The CDR3 has 15 amino acids. CDR1 is KGHSH and CDR2 is LQKENI in the germline V gene. Trimming left V 3 bases short and J 8 bases short, with 19 bases between. DNA of the CDR3: TGTGCCAGCTCACCCCTCCCGGGAGTTGGCTGGGGCTACACCTTC. Translated: CASSPLPGVGWGYTF.

The chain combines TRBV19 with TRBJ1-1, with 7 bases matching TRBD1. The germline V gene has CDR1 LNHDA and CDR2 SQIVND (reference sequence). This CDR3 region has 15 residues. The junction had 16 bases not matched to a gene; V was cut back by 5 bases and J by 10 bases. CDR3 protein: CASSWTGRSARSAFF. For the CDR3, the DNA is TGTGCCAGTAGTTGGACAGGTCGCTCGGCGAGGTCAGCTTTCTTT.

This chain joins TRBV18 and TRBJ1-6; 11 nucleotides match TRBD1. Germline V gene sequence: CDR1 KGHSH, CDR2 LQKENI. The CDR3 runs to 14 residues. The J segment lost 8 bases and the V segment lost 6 bases, leaving 3 bases of the junction unmatched. CDR3 in amino acids: CASSRDRGDSPLHF. CDR3 DNA: TGTGCCAGCTCCCGGGACAGGGGGGATTCACCCCTCCACTTT. Full variable domain (rest looked up from reference TRBV18 and TRBJ1-6): NAGVMQNPRHLVRRRGQEARLRCSPMKGHSHVYWYRQLPEEGLKFMVYLQKENIIDESGMPKERFSAEFPKEGPSILRIQQVVRGDSAAYFCASSRDRGDSPLHFGNGTRLTVT.

Here the CDR3 DNA reads TGTGCCATCAGTGGGCAGGGGGGGAACACTGAAGCTTTCTTT. Residues: CAISGQGGNTEAFF. The rearrangement joins TRBV10-3 to TRBJ1-1, with 7 bases fitting TRBD1. This CDR3 is built from 14 residues. The ends lost 4 bases at V and 1 base at J; junction bases unmatched: 3. Germline-derived CDR1 and CDR2 are ENHRY and SYGVKD.

This chain links TRBV4-3 with TRBJ2-7; TRBD2 agrees at 8 bases. The CDR3 is 16 residues long. Germline V gene data show CDR1 as LGHNA and CDR2 as YSLEER. Germline trimming cut 0 bases from V and 1 base from J; bases unmatched to any gene: 5. CDR3 DNA: TGCGCCAGCAGCCAAGATGTTAGCGGGGCTTCCTACGAGCAGTACTTC. It specifies CASSQDVSGASYEQYF.

The genes are TRBV6-7 and TRBJ2-1; 9 nucleotides agree with TRBD2. TRBV6-7 is annotated as an ORF whose role is uncertain. The CDR3 contains 16 residues. The V and J ends lost 9 bases and 10 bases, in that order; junction bases with no gene match: 19. The DNA for the CDR3 is TGTGCCAGTCCTAGTGGGAGCGGGAGGCGGTCGCGAGAGCAGTTCTTC. As protein: CASPSGSGRRSREQFF.

This chain joins TRBV18 and TRBJ2-7; 10 nucleotides agree with TRBD2. CDR1 is KGHSH, CDR2 LQKENI, per germline. The CDR3 contains 19 residues. J lost 2 bases, V lost 3 bases, and 16 bases had no gene match. In nucleotides, the CDR3 is TGTGCCAGCTCACCCGGTAGTACTAGCGGGATGATTAGCGCCTACGAGCAGTACTTC. Amino acid sequence: CASSPGSTSGMISAYEQYF.

The chain links TRBV4-3 to TRBJ1-2; the D gene is possibly TRBD1 (6 bases). Trimming removed 5 bases from V and 8 bases from J, with 12 bases in between. Germline V CDR1 and CDR2: LGHNA, YSLEER. The CDR3 contains 12 residues. The CDR3 DNA sequence: TGCGCCAGCAGCTTACAGGGTTTGGGCTACACCTTC. This encodes CASSLQGLGYTF.

The CDR3 sequence: CASSLASASSYEQYF. The CDR3 coding sequence is TGTGCCAGCAGCTTAGCTAGCGCCAGCTCCTACGAGCAGTACTTC. The V and J genes are TRBV7-3 and TRBJ2-7; D is possibly TRBD2 (6 bases). The CDR3 is 15 amino acids. V was pared by 2 bases and J by 0 bases, with 11 bases between. The V gene's germline CDR1 is SGHTA and CDR2 FQGTGA.